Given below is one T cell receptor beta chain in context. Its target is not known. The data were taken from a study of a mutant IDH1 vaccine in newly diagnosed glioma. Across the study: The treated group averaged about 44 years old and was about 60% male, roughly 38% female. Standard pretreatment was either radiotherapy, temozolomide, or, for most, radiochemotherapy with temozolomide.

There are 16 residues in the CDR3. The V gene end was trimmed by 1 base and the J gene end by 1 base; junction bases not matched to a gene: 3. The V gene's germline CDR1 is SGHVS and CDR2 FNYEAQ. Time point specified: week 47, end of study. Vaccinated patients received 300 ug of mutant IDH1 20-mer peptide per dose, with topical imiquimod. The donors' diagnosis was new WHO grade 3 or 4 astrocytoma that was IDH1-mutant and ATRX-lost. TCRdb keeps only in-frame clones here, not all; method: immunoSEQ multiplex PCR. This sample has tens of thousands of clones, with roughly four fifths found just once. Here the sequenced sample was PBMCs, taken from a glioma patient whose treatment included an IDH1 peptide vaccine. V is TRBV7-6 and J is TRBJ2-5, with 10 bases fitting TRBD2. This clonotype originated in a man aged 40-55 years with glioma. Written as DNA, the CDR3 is TGTGCCAGCAGCTTAGTTAGCGGGAGGCCCCAAGAGACCCAGTACTTC. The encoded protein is CASSLVSGRPQETQYF.